This T cell receptor (beta chain) comes out of a study of shared clonotypes between healthy human individuals. Study-level background: Each donor had three CD4 naive, three CD4 memory, two CD8 naive and one CD8 memory plate.

Study findings and constraints: Unshared clonotypes carried lower generation probabilities than those common to all four donors. Even with large depth, rarefaction showed that sorted-subset sequencing was incomplete.

In germline, CDR1 is LGHNA, CDR2 YNFKEQ. The CDR3 length is 16 residues. Between the trimmed V and J ends, which lost 0 bases and 5 bases, there was a span of 14 bases. A remark on this clone: Its antigen is as yet unknown.

Positively selected for CCR7, the CD45RO-negative cells used as naive CD8 cells excluded terminally differentiated effector memory CD45RA+ cells. In the authors' workflow: Junction-only sequences produced by ImmunoSEQ had no quality scores, so filtering differed. Clones were read by immunoSEQ multiplex PCR, and TCRdb kept only the in-frame ones, dropping some. V, J and clone size derive from that table, while D and trimming were established from the DNA sequence. The sample yields some 800,000 clones, 80% to 95% seen once. This TCR came from a man aged 25-40 years in good health. The rearrangement uses TRBV4-2 and TRBJ1-5; tentative D call: TRBD1 (5 bases). The sequencing sample was made of naive CD8+ T cells sorted from blood. The CDR3 loop is CASSQDIVGDHQPQHF. CDR3 coding DNA: TGTGCCAGCAGCCAAGACATAGTAGGGGATCATCAGCCCCAGCATTTT.